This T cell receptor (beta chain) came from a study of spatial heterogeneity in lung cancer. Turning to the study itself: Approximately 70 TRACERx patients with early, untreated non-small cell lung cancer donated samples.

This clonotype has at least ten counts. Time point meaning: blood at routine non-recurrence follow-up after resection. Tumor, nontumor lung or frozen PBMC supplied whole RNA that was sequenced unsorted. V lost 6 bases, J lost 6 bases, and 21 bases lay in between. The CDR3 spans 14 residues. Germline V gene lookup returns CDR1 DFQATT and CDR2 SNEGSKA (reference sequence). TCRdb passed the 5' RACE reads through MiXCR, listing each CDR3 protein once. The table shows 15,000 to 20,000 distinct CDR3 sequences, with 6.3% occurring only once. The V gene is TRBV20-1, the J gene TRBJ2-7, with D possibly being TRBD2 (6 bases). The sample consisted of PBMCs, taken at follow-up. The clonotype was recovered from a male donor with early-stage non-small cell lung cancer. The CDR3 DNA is TGCAGTGCCCCCGTCGGAGGGATAGCCGGCGAGCAGTACTTC. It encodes CSAPVGGIAGEQYF.